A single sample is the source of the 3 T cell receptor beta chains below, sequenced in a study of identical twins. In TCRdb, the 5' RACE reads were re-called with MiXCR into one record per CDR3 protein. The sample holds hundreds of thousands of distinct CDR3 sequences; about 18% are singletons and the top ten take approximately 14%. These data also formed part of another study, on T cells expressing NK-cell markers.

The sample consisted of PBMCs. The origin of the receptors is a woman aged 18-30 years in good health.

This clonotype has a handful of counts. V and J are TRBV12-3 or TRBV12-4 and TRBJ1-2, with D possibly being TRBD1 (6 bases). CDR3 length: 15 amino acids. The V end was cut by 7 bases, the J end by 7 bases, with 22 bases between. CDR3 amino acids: CASTQMDSPNAGYTF. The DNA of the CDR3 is TGTGCCAGCACCCAGATGGACAGCCCGAACGCTGGCTACACCTTC.

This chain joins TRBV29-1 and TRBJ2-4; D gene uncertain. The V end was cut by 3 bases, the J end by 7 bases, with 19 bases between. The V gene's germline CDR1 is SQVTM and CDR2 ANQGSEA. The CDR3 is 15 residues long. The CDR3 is CSVDVGMTKGNIQYF. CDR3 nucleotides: TGCAGCGTTGATGTGGGGATGACAAAGGGCAACATTCAGTACTTC.

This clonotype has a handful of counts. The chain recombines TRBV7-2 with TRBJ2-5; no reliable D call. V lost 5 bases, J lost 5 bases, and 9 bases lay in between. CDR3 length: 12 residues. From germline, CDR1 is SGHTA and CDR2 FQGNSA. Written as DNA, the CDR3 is TGTGCCAGCAGCGCCCTTAGTGAGACCCAGTACTTC. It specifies CASSALSETQYF.